Listed below are T cell receptor beta chains from one sample, sequenced in a study of cytomegalovirus exposure and HLA in healthy donors. Data came from immunoSEQ multiplex PCR; TCRdb stores just in-frame clones and leaves some out. Among 85,000 to 130,000 clones listed, approximately 71% were seen once. Sequenced material: PBMCs. Receptors were obtained from a man aged 40-55 years in good health and CMV-seronegative. The CDR3 runs from the conserved cysteine through the conserved F or W. D genes are given only for firm matches. Size is stated for part of the rows, as once, few or many counts, or as a class when the clone is expanded.

J gene	D gene	clone size	V gene	CDR3 protein	CDR3 DNA
TRBJ2-3	TRBD2	-	TRBV2	CASSGWTSGSNTQYF	TGTGCCAGCAGTGGCTGGACTAGCGGGTCTAATACGCAGTATTTT
TRBJ2-5	TRBD1	-	TRBV9	CASGSRQGQETQYF	TGTGCCAGCGGATCAAGACAGGGCCAAGAGACCCAGTACTTC
TRBJ2-1	TRBD1	-	TRBV18	CASSPIAGTENEQFF	TGTGCCAGCTCCCCCATCGCCGGGACAGAGAATGAGCAGTTCTTC
TRBJ2-3	TRBD2	-	TRBV5-1	CASSSGGASADTQYF	TGCGCCAGCAGCTCCGGGGGGGCCAGCGCAGATACGCAGTATTTT
TRBJ1-1	-	-	TRBV7-3	CASSSKAFF	TGTGCCAGCAGCTCCAAAGCTTTCTTT
TRBJ1-1	-	-	TRBV5-1	CASGAQLGGTEAFF	TGCGCCAGCGGAGCTCAACTAGGGGGCACTGAAGCTTTCTTT
TRBJ1-3	-	-	TRBV5-1	CASSLSAQAGNTIYF	TGCGCCAGCAGCTTGTCTGCGCAGGCTGGAAACACCATATATTTT
TRBJ1-5	-	-	TRBV7-9	CASSLGGYSNQPQHF	TGTGCCAGCAGCTTAGGAGGATATAGCAATCAGCCCCAGCATTTT
TRBJ2-1	-	-	TRBV29-1	CSATRTVYNEQFF	TGCAGCGCGACTAGAACCGTCTACAATGAGCAGTTCTTC
TRBJ1-2	-	-	TRBV19	CASSPRGGLTYGYTF	TGTGCCAGTAGTCCCCGGGGGGGGCTAACCTATGGCTACACCTTC
TRBJ1-2	-	once	TRBV2	CASIGGLRKFYGYTF	TGTGCCAGCATCGGGGGTCTAAGGAAGTTCTATGGCTACACCTTC
TRBJ1-5	-	-	TRBV7-8	CASSLDGSSNQPQHF	TGTGCCAGCAGCTTAGACGGTTCTAGCAATCAGCCCCAGCATTTT
TRBJ2-1	-	-	TRBV5-4	CASSTEGLSSYNEQFF	TGTGCCAGCAGCACGGAGGGATTGAGCTCCTACAATGAGCAGTTCTTC
TRBJ2-3	-	-	TRBV29-1	CSVGQGGVHTDTQYF	TGCAGCGTTGGGCAAGGGGGGGTACACACAGATACGCAGTATTTT
TRBJ1-2	-	-	TRBV6-1	CASSEMAAGNYGYTF	TGTGCCAGCAGTGAAATGGCTGCAGGGAACTATGGCTACACCTTC
TRBJ2-7	TRBD2	-	TRBV5-1	CASSLGLAGVNEQYF	TGCGCCAGCAGCTTGGGACTAGCGGGGGTTAACGAGCAGTACTTC
TRBJ2-1	TRBD2	-	TRBV10-1	CASSSGRGAWNEQFF	TGCGCCAGCAGTTCCGGGAGGGGGGCCTGGAATGAGCAGTTCTTC
TRBJ1-1	TRBD1	-	TRBV19	CASRKNPGQALGTEAFF	TGTGCCAGTAGAAAAAATCCGGGACAGGCCCTTGGGACTGAAGCTTTCTTT
TRBJ2-1	TRBD1	-	TRBV19	CASSRDRVSDEQFF	TGTGCCAGTAGTAGGGACAGGGTGAGTGATGAGCAGTTCTTC
TRBJ2-1	TRBD1	-	TRBV10-3	CAISFITGTGFNNEQFF	TGTGCCATCAGCTTCATTACCGGGACAGGGTTTAACAATGAGCAGTTCTTC
TRBJ2-2	TRBD2	-	TRBV5-6	CASSLVAGGLNTGELFF	TGTGCCAGCAGCTTGGTTGCGGGGGGTCTGAACACCGGGGAGCTGTTTTTT
TRBJ1-4	-	-	TRBV6-5	CASRQDPTNEKLFF	TGTGCCAGCAGGCAGGATCCAACTAATGAAAAACTGTTTTTT
TRBJ1-1	TRBD1	-	TRBV5-1	CASSSTQGMNTEAFF	TGCGCCAGCAGCTCGACACAGGGGATGAACACTGAAGCTTTCTTT
TRBJ1-2	-	few	TRBV6-1	CASSEGRGASGGYTF	TGTGCCAGCAGTGAAGGGAGGGGCGCTAGTGGCGGCTACACCTTC
TRBJ1-2	-	-	TRBV21-1	CASSKGTQVGYGYTF	TGTGCCAGCAGCAAAGGGACACAGGTGGGGTATGGCTACACCTTC
TRBJ2-3	-	-	TRBV11-2	CASSPSRGYTDTQYF	TGTGCCAGCAGCCCCAGTCGGGGGTACACAGATACGCAGTATTTT
TRBJ2-7	TRBD2	-	TRBV20-1	CSARGSGGPF	TGCAGTGCTAGAGGTTCGGGGGGGCCCTTC
TRBJ1-1	TRBD1	-	TRBV5-5	CASSLDRVGTEAFF	TGTGCCAGCAGCCTGGACAGGGTAGGCACTGAAGCTTTCTTT
TRBJ1-1	TRBD1	-	TRBV6-5	CASRDRGNTEAFF	TGTGCCAGCAGGGACAGGGGTAACACTGAAGCTTTCTTT
TRBJ2-1	-	once	TRBV11-2	CASSTRTGSSYNEQFF	TGTGCCAGCAGCACCAGGACGGGAAGCTCCTACAATGAGCAGTTCTTC
TRBJ2-7	-	-	TRBV5-4	CASSSDTYEQYF	TGTGCCAGCAGCTCTGATACCTACGAGCAGTACTTC
TRBJ2-7	-	-	TRBV11-2	CASSLDPQVYEQYF	TGTGCCAGCAGCTTAGATCCCCAGGTTTACGAGCAGTACTTC
TRBJ2-1	TRBD1	-	TRBV11-2	CASSSGQGDYNEQFF	TGTGCCAGCAGCTCGGGACAGGGAGACTACAATGAGCAGTTCTTC
TRBJ1-2	-	-	TRBV9	CASTVGGAVGYTF	TGTGCCAGCACCGTGGGGGGGGCGGTTGGCTACACCTTC
TRBJ2-3	TRBD1	-	TRBV15	CATSGDLGQGPTDTQYF	TGTGCCACCAGCGGTGACCTGGGACAGGGCCCGACAGATACGCAGTATTTT
TRBJ2-1	-	-	TRBV7-7	CASSLGKLDNEQFF	TGTGCCAGCAGCTTAGGAAAGTTAGACAATGAGCAGTTCTTC
TRBJ2-3	-	-	TRBV11-2	CASSSQGLGTDTQYF	TGTGCCAGCAGCTCCCAGGGGTTAGGCACAGATACGCAGTATTTT
TRBJ2-2	TRBD1	-	TRBV5-1	CASSLGIRDRATGELFF	TGCGCCAGCAGCCTCGGGATCCGGGACAGAGCCACCGGGGAGCTGTTTTTT
TRBJ2-3	TRBD2	-	TRBV2	CASSSTLAGGGNTQYF	TGTGCCAGCAGTTCTACACTAGCGGGGGGCGGGAATACGCAGTATTTT
TRBJ1-2	-	-	TRBV5-1	CASGEGSVGYTF	TGCGCCAGCGGCGAGGGTTCCGTTGGCTACACCTTC
TRBJ2-2	TRBD2	-	TRBV10-3	CATGLAGATTTGELFF	TGTGCCACGGGACTAGCGGGGGCCACTACCACCGGGGAGCTGTTTTTT
TRBJ2-7	TRBD2	-	TRBV5-4	CASSQGTSGRYEQYF	TGTGCCAGCAGCCAAGGGACTAGCGGGCGCTACGAGCAGTACTTC
TRBJ1-6	TRBD1	-	TRBV5-6	CASSHGDRGYSPLHF	TGTGCCAGCAGCCACGGGGACAGGGGTTATTCACCCCTCCACTTT
TRBJ1-2	-	-	TRBV11-2	CASSLDRIVGGYGYTF	TGTGCCAGCAGCTTAGATCGGATCGTCGGGGGCTATGGCTACACCTTC
TRBJ2-1	TRBD1	-	TRBV5-6	CASSFDRGNNEQFF	TGTGCCAGCAGCTTTGACAGGGGTAACAATGAGCAGTTCTTC
TRBJ1-2	-	-	TRBV5-1	CASSLDRSGYTF	TGCGCCAGCAGCCTTGACAGGTCTGGCTACACCTTC
TRBJ2-5	-	-	TRBV20-1	CSALAEETQYF	TGCAGTGCCTTAGCTGAAGAGACCCAGTACTTC
TRBJ2-5	-	-	TRBV6-1	CASSLRIGEQYF	TGTGCCAGCAGCCTACGTATTGGGGAGCAGTACTTC
TRBJ1-6	-	once	TRBV6-1	CASREDSNSPLHF	TGTGCCAGTCGGGAGGACAGTAATTCACCCCTCCACTTT
TRBJ1-2	TRBD1	-	TRBV5-4	CASSSGQATAFSEGRYTF	TGTGCCAGCAGCTCCGGACAGGCGACAGCGTTTTCTGAAGGTCGCTACACCTTC
TRBJ1-6	-	-	TRBV2	CASSLNRVANSPLHF	TGTGCCAGCAGTTTAAACAGGGTTGCCAATTCACCCCTCCACTTT
TRBJ2-1	-	once	TRBV19	CASNRGASYNEQFF	TGTGCCAGTAACCGCGGGGCCTCCTACAATGAGCAGTTCTTC
TRBJ2-5	-	few	TRBV7-2	CASSYRLQETQYF	TGTGCCAGCAGCTACAGGTTACAAGAGACCCAGTACTTC